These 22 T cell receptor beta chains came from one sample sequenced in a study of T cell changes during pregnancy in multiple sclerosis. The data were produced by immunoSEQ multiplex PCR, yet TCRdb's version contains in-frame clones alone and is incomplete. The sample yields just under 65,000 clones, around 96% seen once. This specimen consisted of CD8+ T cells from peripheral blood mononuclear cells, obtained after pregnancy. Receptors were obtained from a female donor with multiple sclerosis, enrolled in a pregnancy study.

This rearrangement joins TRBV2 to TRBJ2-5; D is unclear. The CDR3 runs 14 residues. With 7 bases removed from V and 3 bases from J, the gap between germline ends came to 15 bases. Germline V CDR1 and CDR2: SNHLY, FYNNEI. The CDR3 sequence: CASTWRHGEETQYF. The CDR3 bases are TGTGCCAGCACTTGGCGGCACGGAGAAGAGACCCAGTACTTC.

The DNA for the CDR3 is TGTGCCAGTAGCCTAACTAGCTTTACTGGGGCCAACGTCCTGACTTTC. It is translated as CASSLTSFTGANVLTF. The V gene is TRBV19, the J gene TRBJ2-6; tentative D call: TRBD2 (6 bases). The germline V gene encodes CDR1 LNHDA and CDR2 SQIVND (reference sequence). Trimming took 6 bases from V and 2 from J, leaving 14 bases between them. The CDR3 contains 16 residues.

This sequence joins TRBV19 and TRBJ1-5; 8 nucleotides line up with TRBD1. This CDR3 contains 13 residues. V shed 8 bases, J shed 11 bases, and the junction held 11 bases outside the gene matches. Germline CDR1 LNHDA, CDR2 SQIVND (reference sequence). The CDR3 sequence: CASSDRGQGAQHF. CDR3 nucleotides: TGTGCCAGTTCAGACAGGGGACAAGGGGCCCAGCATTTT.

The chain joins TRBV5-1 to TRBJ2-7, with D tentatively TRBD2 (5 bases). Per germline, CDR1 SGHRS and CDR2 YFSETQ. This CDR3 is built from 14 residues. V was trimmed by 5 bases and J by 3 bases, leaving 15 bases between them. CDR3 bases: TGCGCCAGCAGAGGAGGACCGCCTGGCTACGAGCAGTACTTC. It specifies CASRGGPPGYEQYF.

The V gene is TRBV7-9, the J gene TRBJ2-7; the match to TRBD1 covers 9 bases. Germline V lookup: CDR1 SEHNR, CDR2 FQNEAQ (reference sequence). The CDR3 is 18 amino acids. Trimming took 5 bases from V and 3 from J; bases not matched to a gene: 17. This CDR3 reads CASSPRHPGQGQIYEQYF. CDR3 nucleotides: TGTGCCAGCAGCCCACGGCATCCGGGACAGGGACAAATCTACGAGCAGTACTTC.

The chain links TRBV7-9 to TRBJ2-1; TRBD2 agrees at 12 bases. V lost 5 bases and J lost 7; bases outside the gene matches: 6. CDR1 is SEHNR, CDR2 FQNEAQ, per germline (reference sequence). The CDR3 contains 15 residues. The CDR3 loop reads CASSDGLAGQNEQFF. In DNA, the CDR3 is TGTGCCAGCAGCGACGGACTAGCGGGGCAAAATGAGCAGTTCTTC.

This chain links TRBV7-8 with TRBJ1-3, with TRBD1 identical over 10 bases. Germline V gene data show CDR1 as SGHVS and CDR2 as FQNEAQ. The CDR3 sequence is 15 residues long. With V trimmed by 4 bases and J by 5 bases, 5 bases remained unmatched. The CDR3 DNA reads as TGTGCCAGCAGCTCCGGGACAGGGGATAGAAACACCATATATTTT. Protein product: CASSSGTGDRNTIYF.

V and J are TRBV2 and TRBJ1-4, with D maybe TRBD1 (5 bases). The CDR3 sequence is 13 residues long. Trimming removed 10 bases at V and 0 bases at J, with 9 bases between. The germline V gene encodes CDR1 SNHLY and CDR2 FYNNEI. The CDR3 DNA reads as TGTGCCACTCGACAGACAACTAATGAAAAACTGTTTTTT. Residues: CATRQTTNEKLFF.

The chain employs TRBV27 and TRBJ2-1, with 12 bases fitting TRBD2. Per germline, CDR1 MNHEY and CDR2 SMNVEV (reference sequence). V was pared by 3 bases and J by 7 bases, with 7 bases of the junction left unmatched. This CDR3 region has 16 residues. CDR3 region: CASSFLLAGGENEQFF. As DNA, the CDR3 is TGTGCCAGCAGTTTCTTACTAGCGGGAGGAGAGAATGAGCAGTTCTTC.

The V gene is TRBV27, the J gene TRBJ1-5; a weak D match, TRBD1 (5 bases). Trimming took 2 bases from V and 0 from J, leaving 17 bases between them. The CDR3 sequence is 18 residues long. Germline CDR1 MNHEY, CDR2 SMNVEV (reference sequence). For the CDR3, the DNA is TGTGCCAGCAGTTTAGTCGCCACGACAGACCCTAGCAATCAGCCCCAGCATTTT. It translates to CASSLVATTDPSNQPQHF.

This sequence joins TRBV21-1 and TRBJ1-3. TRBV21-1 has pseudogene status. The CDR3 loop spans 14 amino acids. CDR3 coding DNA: TGTGCCAGCCCCACCCTAAAGTCGAGGAACACCATATATTTT. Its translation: CASPTLKSRNTIYF.

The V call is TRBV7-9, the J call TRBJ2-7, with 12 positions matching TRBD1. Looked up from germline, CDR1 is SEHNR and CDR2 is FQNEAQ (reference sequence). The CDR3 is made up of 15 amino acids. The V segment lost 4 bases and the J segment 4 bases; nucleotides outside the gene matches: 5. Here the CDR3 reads CASSYPGQGAYEQYF. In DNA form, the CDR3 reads TGTGCCAGCAGCTACCCGGGACAGGGGGCGTACGAGCAGTACTTC.

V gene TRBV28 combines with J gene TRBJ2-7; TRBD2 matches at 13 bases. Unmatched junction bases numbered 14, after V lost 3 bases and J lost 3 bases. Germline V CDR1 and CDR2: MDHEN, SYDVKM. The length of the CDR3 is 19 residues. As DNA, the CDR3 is TGTGCCAGCAGTTTCGCGGGGGCTAGGACTAGCGGGAGCTTCTACGAGCAGTACTTC. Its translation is CASSFAGARTSGSFYEQYF.

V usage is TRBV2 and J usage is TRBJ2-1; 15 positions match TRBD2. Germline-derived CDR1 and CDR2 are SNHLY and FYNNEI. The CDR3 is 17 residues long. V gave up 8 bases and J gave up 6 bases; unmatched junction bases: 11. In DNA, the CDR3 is TGTGCCAGCCCAGGGACTAGCGGGAGGCGAGGGGGCAATGAGCAGTTCTTC. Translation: CASPGTSGRRGGNEQFF.

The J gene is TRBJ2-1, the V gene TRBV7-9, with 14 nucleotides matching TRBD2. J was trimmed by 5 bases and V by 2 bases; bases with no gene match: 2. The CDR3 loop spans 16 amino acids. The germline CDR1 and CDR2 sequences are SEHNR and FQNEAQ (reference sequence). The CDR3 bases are TGTGCCAGCAGCTTATCGGGACTAGCGGGAGACAATGAGCAGTTCTTC. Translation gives CASSLSGLAGDNEQFF.

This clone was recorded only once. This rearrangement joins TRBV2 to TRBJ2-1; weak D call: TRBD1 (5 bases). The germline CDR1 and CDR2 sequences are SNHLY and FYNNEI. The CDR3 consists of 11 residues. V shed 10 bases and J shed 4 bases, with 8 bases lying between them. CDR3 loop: CATDSYNEQFF. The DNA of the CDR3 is TGTGCCACTGACAGTTACAATGAGCAGTTCTTC.

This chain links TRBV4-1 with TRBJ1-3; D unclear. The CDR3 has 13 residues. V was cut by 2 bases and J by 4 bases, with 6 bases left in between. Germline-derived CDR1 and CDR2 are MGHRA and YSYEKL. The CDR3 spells CASSQLQGNTIYF. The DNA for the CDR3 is TGCGCCAGCAGCCAACTACAGGGAAACACCATATATTTT.

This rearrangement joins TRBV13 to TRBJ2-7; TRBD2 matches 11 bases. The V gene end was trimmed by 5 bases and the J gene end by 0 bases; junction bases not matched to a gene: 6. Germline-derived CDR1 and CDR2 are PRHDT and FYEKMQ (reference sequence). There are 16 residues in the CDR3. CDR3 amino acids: CASSLLTSGTSYEQYF. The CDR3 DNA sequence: TGTGCCAGCAGCCTCTTGACTAGCGGGACCTCCTACGAGCAGTACTTC.

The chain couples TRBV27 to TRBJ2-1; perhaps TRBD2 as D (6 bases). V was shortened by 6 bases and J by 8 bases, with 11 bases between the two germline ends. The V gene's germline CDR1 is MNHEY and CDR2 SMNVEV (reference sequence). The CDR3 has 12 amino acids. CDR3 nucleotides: TGTGCCAGCAGGCAGTGGGGGGATGAGCAGTTCTTC. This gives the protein CASRQWGDEQFF.

This CDR3 reads CASSEGLSGTISYEQYF. Here the CDR3 DNA reads TGTGCCAGCAGTGAAGGTTTAAGCGGGACTATCTCCTACGAGCAGTACTTC. The J gene is TRBJ2-7, the V gene TRBV6-1; 7 bases align to TRBD2. J gave up 0 bases and V 1 base, and 9 bases lay outside the gene matches. This CDR3 region has 17 residues. Germline CDR1 MNHNS, CDR2 SASEGT.

The CDR3 DNA is TGTGCCAGCAGTTTACCAGGAGGGTCGGGTGACGAGCAGTACTTC. Translation gives CASSLPGGSGDEQYF. V is TRBV27 and J is TRBJ2-7; a possible D gene is TRBD2 (6 bases). The CDR3 consists of 15 residues. V was trimmed by 2 bases and J by 5 bases, leaving 16 bases between them. In germline, CDR1 is MNHEY, CDR2 SMNVEV (reference sequence).

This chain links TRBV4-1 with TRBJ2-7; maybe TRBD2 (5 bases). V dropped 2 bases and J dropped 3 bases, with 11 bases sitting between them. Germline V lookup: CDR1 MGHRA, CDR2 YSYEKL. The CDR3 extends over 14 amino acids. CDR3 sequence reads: CASSQSLAGYEQYF. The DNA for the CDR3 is TGCGCCAGCAGCCAAAGTCTAGCAGGCTACGAGCAGTACTTC.